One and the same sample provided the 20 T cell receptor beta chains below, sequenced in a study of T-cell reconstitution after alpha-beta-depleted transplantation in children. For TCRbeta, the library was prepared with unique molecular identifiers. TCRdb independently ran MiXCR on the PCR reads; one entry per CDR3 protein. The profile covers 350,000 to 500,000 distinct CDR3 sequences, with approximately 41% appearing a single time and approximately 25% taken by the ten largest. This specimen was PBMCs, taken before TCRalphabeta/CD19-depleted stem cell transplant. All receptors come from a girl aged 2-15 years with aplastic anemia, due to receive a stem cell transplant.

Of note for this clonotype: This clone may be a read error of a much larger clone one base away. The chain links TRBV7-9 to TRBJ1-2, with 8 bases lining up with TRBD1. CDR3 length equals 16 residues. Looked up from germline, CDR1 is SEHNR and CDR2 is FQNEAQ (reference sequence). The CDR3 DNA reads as TGTGCCAGCAGCCCTTACCTGGACAGGGATAACTATGGCGACACCTTC. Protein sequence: CASSPYLDRDNYGDTF.

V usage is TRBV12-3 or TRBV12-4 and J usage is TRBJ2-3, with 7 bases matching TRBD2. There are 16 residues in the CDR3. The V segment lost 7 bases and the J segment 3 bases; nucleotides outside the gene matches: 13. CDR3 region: CASTQGGWGKTDTQYF. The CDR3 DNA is TGTGCCAGCACTCAGGGAGGGTGGGGCAAAACAGATACGCAGTATTTT.

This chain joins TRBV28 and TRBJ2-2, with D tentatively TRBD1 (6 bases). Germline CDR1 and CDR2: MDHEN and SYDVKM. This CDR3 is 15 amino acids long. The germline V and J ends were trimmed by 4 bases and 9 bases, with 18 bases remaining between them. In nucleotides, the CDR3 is TGTGCCAGCAGTTACCAAACAGGGTTCGAGCGGGAGCTGTTTTTT. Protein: CASSYQTGFERELFF.

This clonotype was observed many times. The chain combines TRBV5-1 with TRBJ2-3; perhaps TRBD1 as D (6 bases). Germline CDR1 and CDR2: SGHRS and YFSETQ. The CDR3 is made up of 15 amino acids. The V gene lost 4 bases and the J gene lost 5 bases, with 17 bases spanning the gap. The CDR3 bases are TGCGCCAGCAGCCAGTGGGGGCGTTCCATAGATACGCAGTATTTT. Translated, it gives CASSQWGRSIDTQYF.

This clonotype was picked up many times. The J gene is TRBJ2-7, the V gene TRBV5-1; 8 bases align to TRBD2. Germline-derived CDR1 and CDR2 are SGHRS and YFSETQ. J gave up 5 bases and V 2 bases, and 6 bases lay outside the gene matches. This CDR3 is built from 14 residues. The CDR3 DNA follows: TGCGCCAGCAGCTTAGGGACTAGTTCGCACGAGCAGTACTTC. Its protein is CASSLGTSSHEQYF.

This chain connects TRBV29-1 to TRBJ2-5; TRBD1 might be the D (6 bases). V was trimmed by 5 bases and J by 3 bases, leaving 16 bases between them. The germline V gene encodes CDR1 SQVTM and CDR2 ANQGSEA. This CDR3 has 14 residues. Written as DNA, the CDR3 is TGCAGCGTTCTTGGACCAGGGGCAAAAGAGACCCAGTACTTC. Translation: CSVLGPGAKETQYF.

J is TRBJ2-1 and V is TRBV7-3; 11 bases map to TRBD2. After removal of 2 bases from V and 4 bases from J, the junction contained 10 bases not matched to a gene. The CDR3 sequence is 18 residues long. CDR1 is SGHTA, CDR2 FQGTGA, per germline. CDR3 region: CASSLLAGGLVPYNEQFF. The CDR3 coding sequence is TGTGCCAGCAGCTTACTAGCGGGGGGCCTTGTACCTTACAATGAGCAGTTCTTC. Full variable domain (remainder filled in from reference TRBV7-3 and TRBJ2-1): GAGVSQTPSNKVTEKGKYVELRCDPISGHTALYWYRQSLGQGPEFLIYFQGTGAADDSGLPNDRFFAVRPEGSVSTLKIQRTERGDSAVYLCASSLLAGGLVPYNEQFFGPGTRLTVL.

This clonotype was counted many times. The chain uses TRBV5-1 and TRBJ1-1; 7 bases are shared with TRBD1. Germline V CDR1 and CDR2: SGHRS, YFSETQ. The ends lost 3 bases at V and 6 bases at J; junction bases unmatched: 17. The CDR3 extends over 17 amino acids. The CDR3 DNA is TGCGCCAGCAGCTCGGAAATGGACAGGAACCCGATACCTGAAGCTTTCTTT. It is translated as CASSSEMDRNPIPEAFF.

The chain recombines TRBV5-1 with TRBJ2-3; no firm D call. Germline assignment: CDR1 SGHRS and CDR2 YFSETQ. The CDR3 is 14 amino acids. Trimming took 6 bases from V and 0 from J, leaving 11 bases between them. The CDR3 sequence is CASTGGQSTDTQYF. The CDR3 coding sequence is TGCGCCAGCACTGGCGGCCAGAGCACAGATACGCAGTATTTT.

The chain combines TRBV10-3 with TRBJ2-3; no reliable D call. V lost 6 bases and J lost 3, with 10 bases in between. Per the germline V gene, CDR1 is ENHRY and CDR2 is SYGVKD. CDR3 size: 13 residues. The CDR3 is CAISLGSTDTQYF. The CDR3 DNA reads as TGTGCCATCAGCCTGGGTTCAACAGATACGCAGTATTTT.

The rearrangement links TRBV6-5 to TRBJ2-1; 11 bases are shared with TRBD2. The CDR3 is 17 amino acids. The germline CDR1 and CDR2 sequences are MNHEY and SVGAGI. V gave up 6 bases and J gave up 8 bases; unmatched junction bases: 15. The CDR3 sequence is CASSYAWGTSGGDEQFF. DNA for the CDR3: TGTGCCAGCAGCTACGCTTGGGGGACTAGCGGTGGGGATGAGCAGTTCTTC.

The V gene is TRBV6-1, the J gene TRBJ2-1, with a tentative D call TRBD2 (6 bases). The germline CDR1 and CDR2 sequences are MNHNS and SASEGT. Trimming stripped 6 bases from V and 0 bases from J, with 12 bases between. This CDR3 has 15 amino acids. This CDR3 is CASRASAGSYNEQFF. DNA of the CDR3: TGTGCCAGCAGGGCTAGCGCAGGCTCCTACAATGAGCAGTTCTTC.

CDR3 amino acids: CASSPPGTGSETQYF. The CDR3 bases are TGTGCCAGCAGTCCCCCCGGGACAGGGTCAGAGACCCAGTACTTC. This sequence joins TRBV28 and TRBJ2-5, with 9 bases aligning to TRBD1. Trimming took 5 bases from V and 4 from J; bases not matched to a gene: 8. Germline assignment: CDR1 MDHEN and CDR2 SYDVKM. The length of the CDR3 is 15 residues.

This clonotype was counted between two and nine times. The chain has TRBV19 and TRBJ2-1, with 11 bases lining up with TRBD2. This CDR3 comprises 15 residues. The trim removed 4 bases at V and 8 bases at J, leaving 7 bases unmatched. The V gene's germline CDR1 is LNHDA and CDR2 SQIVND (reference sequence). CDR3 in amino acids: CASSTLLAGGDEQFF. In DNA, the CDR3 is TGTGCCAGTAGTACCCTCCTAGCGGGAGGCGATGAGCAGTTCTTC.

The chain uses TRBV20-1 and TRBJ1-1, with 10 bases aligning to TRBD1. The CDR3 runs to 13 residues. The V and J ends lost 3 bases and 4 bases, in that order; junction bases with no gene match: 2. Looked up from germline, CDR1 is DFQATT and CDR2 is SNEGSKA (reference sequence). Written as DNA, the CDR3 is TGCAGTGCTAGGAGGGACAGGGGCACTGAAGCTTTCTTT. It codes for CSARRDRGTEAFF.

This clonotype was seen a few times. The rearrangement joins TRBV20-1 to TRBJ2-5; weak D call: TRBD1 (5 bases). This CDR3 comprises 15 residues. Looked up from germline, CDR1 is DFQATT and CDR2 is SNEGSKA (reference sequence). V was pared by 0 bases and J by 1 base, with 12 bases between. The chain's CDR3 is CSARDFETVQETQYF. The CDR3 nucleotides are TGCAGTGCTAGAGATTTCGAGACAGTCCAAGAGACCCAGTACTTC.

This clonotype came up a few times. Here the CDR3 DNA reads TGCAGCGTTGAAGGGTCAAGTGGTGATGGCGCTGAAGCTTTCTTT. Translated: CSVEGSSGDGAEAFF. The chain couples TRBV29-1 to TRBJ1-1; D is unclear. Germline CDR1 is SQVTM and CDR2 is ANQGSEA. Trimming stripped 1 base from V and 6 bases from J, with 18 bases between. CDR3 length: 15 amino acids.

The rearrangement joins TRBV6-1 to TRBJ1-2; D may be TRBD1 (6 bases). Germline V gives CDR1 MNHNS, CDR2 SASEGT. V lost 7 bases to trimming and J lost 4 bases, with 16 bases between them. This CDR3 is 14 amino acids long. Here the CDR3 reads CASTEGGGSYGYTF. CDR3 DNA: TGTGCCAGCACCGAGGGAGGGGGATCCTATGGCTACACCTTC.

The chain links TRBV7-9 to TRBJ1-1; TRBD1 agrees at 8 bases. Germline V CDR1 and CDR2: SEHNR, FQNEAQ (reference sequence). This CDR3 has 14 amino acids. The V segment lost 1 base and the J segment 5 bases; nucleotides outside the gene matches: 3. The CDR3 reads CASSLVRTGTEAFF. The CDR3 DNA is TGTGCCAGCAGCTTAGTGAGGACAGGGACTGAAGCTTTCTTT.

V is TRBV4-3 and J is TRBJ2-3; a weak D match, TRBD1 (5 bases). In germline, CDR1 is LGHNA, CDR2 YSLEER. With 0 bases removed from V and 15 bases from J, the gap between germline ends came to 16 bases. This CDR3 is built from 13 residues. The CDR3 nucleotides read TGCGCCAGCAGCCAAGAGGGAAGGACACGCCTATATTTT. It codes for CASSQEGRTRLYF.